This T cell receptor beta chain was profiled in a study of blood T cell repertoires in COVID-19. About the study: PBMCs, B-cell-depleted T cells, or T cells were the source of the cDNA or gDNA that made up the material.

The CDR3 totals 18 residues. Trimming took 1 base from V and 6 from J, leaving 22 bases between them. Germline assignment: CDR1 SGHTA and CDR2 FQGNSA. The repertoire was sequenced with immunoSEQ multiplex PCR; TCRdb's copy has only in-frame clones and lacks some. The table includes under 250,000 clones, approximately 87% detected once. This clonotype was sampled from a woman aged 70-85 years with active or convalescent COVID-19. The specimen was peripheral blood. J is TRBJ2-1 and V is TRBV7-2; D may be TRBD2 (6 bases). The CDR3 reads CASSLVEGGALGFNEQFF. The CDR3 nucleotides are TGTGCCAGCAGCTTAGTTGAAGGCGGGGCATTAGGATTCAATGAGCAGTTCTTC. Filled out from reference TRBV7-2 and TRBJ2-1, the complete variable domain reads GAGVSQSPSNKVTEKGKDVELRCDPISGHTALYWYRQSLGQGLEFLIYFQGNSAPDKSGLPSDRFSAERTGGSVSTLTIQRTQQEDSAVYLCASSLVEGGALGFNEQFFGPGTRLTVL.